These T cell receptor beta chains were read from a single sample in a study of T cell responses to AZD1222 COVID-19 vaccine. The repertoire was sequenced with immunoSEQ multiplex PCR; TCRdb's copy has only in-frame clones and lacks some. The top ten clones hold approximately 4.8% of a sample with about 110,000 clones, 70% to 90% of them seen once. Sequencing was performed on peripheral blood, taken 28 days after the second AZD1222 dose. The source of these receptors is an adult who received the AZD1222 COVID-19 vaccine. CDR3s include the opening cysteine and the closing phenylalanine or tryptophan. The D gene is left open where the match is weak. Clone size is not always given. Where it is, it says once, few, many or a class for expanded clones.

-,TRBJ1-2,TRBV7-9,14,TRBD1,TGTGCCAGCAGGGGGCAAGGGGGCAACTATGGCTACACCTTC,CASRGQGGNYGYTF
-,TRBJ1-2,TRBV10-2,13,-,TGCGCCAGCAGTGAGTCGTTAGACTATGGCTACACCTTC,CASSESLDYGYTF
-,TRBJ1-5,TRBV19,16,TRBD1,TGTGCCAGCAGTAGTCCAGGACAGGGGGCGAACCAGCCCCAGCATTTT,CASSSPGQGANQPQHF
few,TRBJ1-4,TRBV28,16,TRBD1,TGTGCCAGCAGTCCCCACGGACAGGGCGGGCGTGAAAAACTGTTTTTT,CASSPHGQGGREKLFF
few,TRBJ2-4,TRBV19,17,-,TGTGCCAGTAGTATTTTGTTGGGGCGCGAGGCCAAAAACATTCAGTACTTC,CASSILLGREAKNIQYF
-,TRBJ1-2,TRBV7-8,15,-,TGTGCCAGCAGCTTAGCGGGAACAGGGAGCTATGGCTACACCTTC,CASSLAGTGSYGYTF
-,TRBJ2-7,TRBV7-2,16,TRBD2,TGTGCCAGCAGCTTAGCGGGGCGCGGGGGGAGTTACGAGCAGTACTTC,CASSLAGRGGSYEQYF
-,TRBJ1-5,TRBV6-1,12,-,TGTGCCAGCAGTGAAGGGGATCAGCCCCAGCATTTT,CASSEGDQPQHF
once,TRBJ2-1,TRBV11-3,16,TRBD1,TGTGCCAGCAGCTTAGGGACAGGAAGGGGATACAATGAGCAGTTCTTC,CASSLGTGRGYNEQFF
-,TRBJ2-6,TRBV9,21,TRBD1,TGTGCCAGCAGCGTAGCCTCTATTTACAGGGGACATAGCTCTGGGGCCAACGTCCTGACTTTC,CASSVASIYRGHSSGANVLTF
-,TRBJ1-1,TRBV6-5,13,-,TGTGCCAGCACCCTTCATGGGGCTACTGAAGCTTTCTTT,CASTLHGATEAFF
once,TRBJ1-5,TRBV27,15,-,TGTGCCAGCAGTTTACGGGACTCTAATCGGCAGCCCCAGCATTTT,CASSLRDSNRQPQHF
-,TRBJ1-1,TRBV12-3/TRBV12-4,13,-,TGTGCCAGCAGTTTAAATCAGGGAGGGAGGGCTTTCTTT,CASSLNQGGRAFF
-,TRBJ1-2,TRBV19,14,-,TGTGCCAGTGAGACAACCACTTCTAACTATGGCTACACCTTC,CASETTTSNYGYTF
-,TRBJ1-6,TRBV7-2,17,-,TGTGCCAGCAGCTCCGCTCCAGGGAGGACCTATAATTCACCCCTCCACTTT,CASSSAPGRTYNSPLHF
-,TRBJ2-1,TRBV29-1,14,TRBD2,TGCAGCGAGGAACGAGCGGGGTACTACAATGAGCAGTTCTTC,CSEERAGYYNEQFF
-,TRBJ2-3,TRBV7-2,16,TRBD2,TGTGCCAGCAGCTTAGAAGCGGGGGCTAGCACAGATACGCAGTATTTT,CASSLEAGASTDTQYF
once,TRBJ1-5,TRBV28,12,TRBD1,TGTGCCAGCAGTCCTCCGGGACAGGTCTTTCATTTT,CASSPPGQVFHF
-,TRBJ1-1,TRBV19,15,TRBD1,TGTGCCAGTAGTATAGGGGCAGGGGGTAACACTGAAGCTTTCTTT,CASSIGAGGNTEAFF
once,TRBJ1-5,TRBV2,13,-,TGTGCCAGCAGTCCGTTTTCCAATCAGCCCCAGCATTTT,CASSPFSNQPQHF
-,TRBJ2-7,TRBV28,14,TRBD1,TGTGCCAGCAGTACAGGACAGGGATCCTACGAGCAGTACTTC,CASSTGQGSYEQYF
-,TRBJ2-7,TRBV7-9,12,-,TGTGCCAGCACCCAGGGACCAAGGGAGCAGTACTTC,CASTQGPREQYF
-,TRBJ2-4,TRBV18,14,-,TGTGCCAGCTCACCACCCCAGACCCAGGGCATTCAGTACTTC,CASSPPQTQGIQYF
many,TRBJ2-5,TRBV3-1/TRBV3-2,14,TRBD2,TGTGCCAGCAGTAGGCGGGGGTCCCAAGAGACCCAGTACTTC,CASSRRGSQETQYF
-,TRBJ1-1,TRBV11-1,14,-,TGTGCCAGCAGGTATGGGTGGGGGGCCACTGAAGCTTTCTTT,CASRYGWGATEAFF
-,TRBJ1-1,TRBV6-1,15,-,TGTGCCAGCAGTGAAAGTCCAGGATCGAACACTGAAGCTTTCTTT,CASSESPGSNTEAFF
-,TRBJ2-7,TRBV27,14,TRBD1,TGTGCCAGCAGTGTTGGGACAGGGGTGTACGAGCAGTACTTC,CASSVGTGVYEQYF
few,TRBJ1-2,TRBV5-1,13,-,TGCGCCAGCAGCTTGGAGTCCGGGGATGGCTACACCTTC,CASSLESGDGYTF
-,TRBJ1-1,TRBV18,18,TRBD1,TGTGCCAGCTCACCACACCCCCCGGGACAGGGGATGAACACTGAAGCTTTCTTT,CASSPHPPGQGMNTEAFF
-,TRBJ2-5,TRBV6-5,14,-,TGTGCCAGCAGCCAGCCAGGGGTCATGGAGACCCAGTACTTC,CASSQPGVMETQYF
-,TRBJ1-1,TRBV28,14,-,TGTGCCAGCAGTTTATGGGACAGTAACACTGAAGCTTTCTTT,CASSLWDSNTEAFF
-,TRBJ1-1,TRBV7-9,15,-,TGTGCCAGCAGCCCAAGGTGGTCTATGTACACTGAAGCTTTCTTT,CASSPRWSMYTEAFF
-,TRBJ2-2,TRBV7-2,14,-,TGTGCCAGCAGCTTTTCCAGGGGCACCGGGGAGCTGTTTTTT,CASSFSRGTGELFF
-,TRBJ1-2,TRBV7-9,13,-,TGTGCCAGCAGCCCGCCCACAAACTATGGCTACACCTTC,CASSPPTNYGYTF
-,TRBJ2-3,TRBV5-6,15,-,TGTGCCAGCAGACAGACAGGAACCCCCACAGATACGCAGTATTTT,CASRQTGTPTDTQYF
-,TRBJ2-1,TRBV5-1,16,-,TGCGCCAGCAGCCCCCTTAGCGGCAGCTCCTACAATGAGCAGTTCTTC,CASSPLSGSSYNEQFF
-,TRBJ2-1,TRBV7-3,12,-,TGTGCCAGCAGGTCGGGGTACAATGAGCAGTTCTTC,CASRSGYNEQFF
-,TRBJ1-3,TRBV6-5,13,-,TGTGCCAGCAACCAGATCTCTGGAAACACCATATATTTT,CASNQISGNTIYF
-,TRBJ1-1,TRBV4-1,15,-,TGCGCCAGCAGCCGAATCCCGACAATATACACTGAAGCTTTCTTT,CASSRIPTIYTEAFF
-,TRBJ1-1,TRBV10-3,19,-,TGTGCCATCAGTGGTCTTGACAGTGTCCACCATCGGTCCGACACTGAAGCTTTCTTT,CAISGLDSVHHRSDTEAFF
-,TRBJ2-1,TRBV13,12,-,TGTGCCAGCACCCAAAGTAAGCGGGAGCAGTTCTTC,CASTQSKREQFF
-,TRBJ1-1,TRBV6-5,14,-,TGTGCCAGCAGTTACTCGAGCGTGAACACTGAAGCTTTCTTT,CASSYSSVNTEAFF